The T cell receptor (beta chain) under discussion was sequenced for a study of cytomegalovirus exposure and HLA in healthy donors. Study observations and caveats: What a later analysis reportedly showed was that an Asian-associated ancestry cluster had fewer N-insertions than the approximately 720-donor mean.

These donors counted as nominally healthy when sampled, but unrecorded immune exposures were likely. The study ran its PCR with 60 Vbeta and 13 Jbeta primers. Data came from immunoSEQ multiplex PCR; TCRdb stores just in-frame clones and leaves some out. Here the sample spans about 200,000 clones, 82% being singletons. The CDR3 spans 17 residues. The germline gives CDR1 SGHAT, CDR2 FQNNGV. Trimming removed 6 bases from V and 10 bases from J, with 28 bases in between. Of note for this clone: Its antigen is not identified.

The chain has TRBV11-2 and TRBJ2-1, with a tentative D call TRBD2 (5 bases). This receptor was identified in a boy aged 2 to 10 in good health and CMV-seronegative. Sequenced: PBMCs. CDR3: CASRKYGEGLPTGEQFF. DNA of the CDR3: TGTGCCAGCAGGAAGTATGGGGAAGGACTCCCTACGGGGGAGCAGTTCTTC. The complete variable domain, with remaining parts taken from reference TRBV11-2 and TRBJ2-1, reads EAGVAQSPRYKIIEKRQSVAFWCNPISGHATLYWYQQILGQGPKLLIQFQNNGVVDDSQLPKDRFSAERLKGVDSTLKIQPAKLEDSAVYLCASRKYGEGLPTGEQFFGPGTRLTVL.